The 30 T cell receptor beta chains below come from one sample, sequenced in a study of CD8 T cells in Susac syndrome. Random hexamers were used to reverse transcribe roughly 0.45 to 1 ug of RNA. Each CDR3 protein is one row after TCRdb ran MiXCR on the immunoSEQ multiplex PCR reads. This table has about 120,000 distinct CDR3 sequences, roughly 94% appearing once. Sequenced material: CD4+ T cells from PBMCs. The receptors shown here come from a human donor in good health.

This chain joins TRBV7-9 and TRBJ2-2; D ambiguous. V gave up 3 bases and J gave up 5 bases, with 10 bases separating them. The CDR3 length is 14 residues. Germline V gene sequence: CDR1 SEHNR, CDR2 FQNEAQ (reference sequence). The CDR3 DNA sequence: TGTGCCAGCAGCTTTTCAACAGAAACCGGGGAGCTGTTTTTT. The encoded protein is CASSFSTETGELFF.

V and J are TRBV29-1 and TRBJ1-5, with 8 bases aligning to TRBD1. Germline V gene lookup returns CDR1 SQVTM and CDR2 ANQGSEA. The CDR3 runs to 15 residues. V was clipped by 5 bases and J by 0 bases; unmatched bases: 6. CDR3 sequence reads: CSVRTGPYSNQPQHF. CDR3 DNA: TGCAGCGTTAGGACAGGGCCGTATAGCAATCAGCCCCAGCATTTT.

The CDR3 DNA sequence: TGTGCCAGCAGTCCTTACATACAAGAGACCCAGTACTTC. The encoded protein is CASSPYIQETQYF. The chain carries TRBV6-1 and TRBJ2-5; D is unclear. Germline loops: CDR1 MNHNS, CDR2 SASEGT. The CDR3 has 13 residues. Trimming cost V 5 bases and J 2 bases, with 9 bases left between them.

This chain's CDR3 is CASSLAGDQETQYF. The CDR3 DNA is TGTGCCAGCAGTTTAGCGGGAGACCAAGAGACCCAGTACTTC. The chain combines TRBV27 with TRBJ2-5; TRBD2 aligns across 7 bases. J was trimmed by 0 bases and V by 2 bases; bases with no gene match: 0. Germline CDR1 is MNHEY and CDR2 is SMNVEV (reference sequence). The CDR3 loop spans 14 amino acids.

The chain uses TRBV7-2 and TRBJ2-3; D ambiguous. Germline V gene lookup returns CDR1 SGHTA and CDR2 FQGNSA. Deletions cut 5 bases from V and 5 bases from J, with 8 bases between. This CDR3 spans 12 amino acids. The CDR3 DNA reads TGTGCCAGCAGCGTACCTAGAGATACGCAGTATTTT. The encoded protein is CASSVPRDTQYF.

V is TRBV20-1 and J is TRBJ1-4; 10 bases align to TRBD1. This CDR3 region has 14 residues. V was pared by 6 bases and J by 5 bases, with 6 bases of the junction left unmatched. Germline CDR1 and CDR2: DFQATT and SNEGSKA (reference sequence). The CDR3 DNA is TGCAGTGCCAGGACGGGACAGGGGAATGAAAAACTGTTTTTT. It translates to CSARTGQGNEKLFF.

The V and J genes are TRBV10-3 and TRBJ1-1; D not resolved. The CDR3 consists of 14 residues. Germline lookup yields CDR1 ENHRY and CDR2 SYGVKD. Between the trimmed V and J ends, which lost 6 bases and 2 bases, there was a span of 13 bases. The CDR3 DNA follows: TGTGCCATCAGGGAGGTGGAGTTCAACACTGAAGCTTTCTTT. It encodes CAIREVEFNTEAFF.

The chain uses TRBV19 and TRBJ2-3; TRBD1 agrees at 9 bases. Germline-derived CDR1 and CDR2 are LNHDA and SQIVND (reference sequence). The ends lost 8 bases at V and 3 bases at J; junction bases unmatched: 6. This CDR3 is built from 14 residues. CDR3 amino acids: CASANRGQTDTQYF. The DNA for the CDR3 is TGTGCCAGTGCTAACAGGGGGCAGACAGATACGCAGTATTTT. Drawing the rest from reference TRBV19 and TRBJ2-3, the complete variable domain is DGGITQSPKYLFRKEGQNVTLSCEQNLNHDAMYWYRQDPGQGLRLIYYSQIVNDFQKGDIAEGYSVSREKKESFPLTVTSAQKNPTAFYLCASANRGQTDTQYFGPGTRLTVL.

The chain employs TRBV29-1 and TRBJ2-7; 7 positions match TRBD1. The CDR3 is 14 residues long. Germline values: CDR1 SQVTM, CDR2 ANQGSEA. The junction had 11 bases not matched to a gene; V was cut back by 6 bases and J by 3 bases. The DNA for the CDR3 is TGCAGCGTAGGAAGGACAGGCCTAGACTACGAGCAGTACTTC. Translated, it gives CSVGRTGLDYEQYF.

The chain has TRBV3-1 and TRBJ1-6; 8 bases match TRBD1. Germline V gene data show CDR1 as LGHDT and CDR2 as YNNKEL (reference sequence). V shed 3 bases, J shed 18 bases, and the junction held 10 bases outside the gene matches. The CDR3 loop spans 13 amino acids. The CDR3: CASSHGTGYDSHF. The CDR3 DNA follows: TGTGCCAGCAGCCACGGGACAGGATACGATTCCCACTTT. Based on the CDR3 plus reference TRBV3-1 and TRBJ1-6, the full variable domain is DTAVSQTPKYLVTQMGNDKSIKCEQNLGHDTMYWYKQDSKKFLKIMFSYNNKELIINETVPNRFSPKSPDKAHLNLHINSLELGDSAVYFCASSHGTGYDSHFGNGTRLTVT.

V gene TRBV7-9 combines with J gene TRBJ2-3; possible D gene TRBD1, 6 bases. The germline V gene encodes CDR1 SEHNR and CDR2 FQNEAQ (reference sequence). V shed 4 bases and J shed 2 bases, with 16 bases lying between them. This CDR3 is 16 amino acids long. This CDR3 reads CASSSTGTQYTDTQYF. The CDR3 coding sequence is TGTGCCAGCAGCTCTACCGGGACACAATACACAGATACGCAGTATTTT.

The V gene is TRBV27, the J gene TRBJ2-7; 7 nucleotides agree with TRBD1. Germline values: CDR1 MNHEY, CDR2 SMNVEV (reference sequence). The CDR3 is 15 residues long. V gave up 6 bases and J gave up 2 bases; unmatched junction bases: 10. The chain's CDR3 is CASRIRQGATYEQYF. In nucleotides, the CDR3 is TGTGCCAGCAGGATAAGACAGGGAGCCACCTACGAGCAGTACTTC.

A single count supports this clonotype. The chain links TRBV6-2 or TRBV6-3 to TRBJ2-7, with no clear D. This CDR3 has 14 residues. Per the germline V gene, CDR1 is MNHEY and CDR2 is SVGEGT. The ends were cut back, 7 bases at V and 1 base at J, with 14 bases in the middle. The CDR3, as DNA: TGTGCCAGCATCACGGATGGCGCTTCCTACGAGCAGTACTTC. It codes for CASITDGASYEQYF.

The rearrangement uses TRBV20-1 and TRBJ1-2, with a tentative D call TRBD1 (6 bases). The ends were cut back, 6 bases at V and 5 bases at J, with 19 bases in the middle. CDR3 length: 14 amino acids. Germline V gene lookup returns CDR1 DFQATT and CDR2 SNEGSKA (reference sequence). The CDR3 is CSAHHRGRPYGYTF. CDR3 DNA: TGCAGTGCCCACCATAGGGGGAGGCCTTATGGCTACACCTTC.

CDR3 protein: CASSMDLAKNIQYF. The CDR3 bases are TGTGCCAGCAGTATGGATCTAGCCAAAAACATTCAGTACTTC. This rearrangement joins TRBV14 to TRBJ2-4; D gene ambiguous. Germline CDR1 is SGHDN and CDR2 is FVKESK. The CDR3 has 14 amino acids. V lost 6 bases, J lost 0 bases, and 9 bases lay in between. The full variable domain, rest sourced from reference TRBV14 and TRBJ2-4, is EAGVTQFPSHSVIEKGQTVTLRCDPISGHDNLYWYRRVMGKEIKFLLHFVKESKQDESGMPNNRFLAERTGGTYSTLKVQPAELEDSGVYFCASSMDLAKNIQYFGAGTRLSVL.

V and J are TRBV9 and TRBJ2-5; 8 bases fit TRBD1. The CDR3 extends over 17 amino acids. V was clipped by 1 base and J by 5 bases; unmatched bases: 13. In germline, CDR1 is SGDLS, CDR2 YYNGEE. The DNA of the CDR3 is TGTGCCAGCAGCGTACAGGAGGATGCGACAGGGGAGGAGACCCAGTACTTC. Translated, it gives CASSVQEDATGEETQYF.

Concerning this clonotype itself: A read error may produce the germline difference seen at one junction end. V gene TRBV7-2 combines with J gene TRBJ2-4; D gene unclear. The germline CDR1 and CDR2 sequences are SGHTA and FQGNSA. The CDR3 has 12 residues. The CDR3 spells CASSRDTNIQYF. The CDR3 bases are TGTGCCAGCAGCCGCGATACTAACATTCAATACTTC.

The CDR3 DNA sequence: TGCAGTGCCTTAGGGTCCCGGGACAGGGGAGGAGAAAAACTGTTTTTT. This encodes CSALGSRDRGGEKLFF. This sequence joins TRBV20-1 and TRBJ1-4; 10 nucleotides line up with TRBD1. Germline V CDR1 and CDR2: DFQATT, SNEGSKA (reference sequence). With 6 bases clipped from V and 8 bases from J, the junction kept 15 bases outside the gene matches. The CDR3 is 16 residues long.

This chain links TRBV14 with TRBJ1-1, with D possibly being TRBD1 (6 bases). Trimming removed 0 bases from V and 5 bases from J, with 16 bases in between. CDR3 length equals 16 residues. From germline, CDR1 is SGHDN and CDR2 FVKESK. CDR3 nucleotide sequence: TGTGCCAGCAGCCAAGATCAGGGGCGCATAGAAACTGAAGCTTTCTTT. Translating it yields CASSQDQGRIETEAFF.

V usage is TRBV7-8 and J usage is TRBJ1-6, with 8 nucleotides matching TRBD1. The CDR3 is made up of 15 amino acids. Unmatched junction bases numbered 8, after V lost 5 bases and J lost 8 bases. Germline V gene lookup returns CDR1 SGHVS and CDR2 FQNEAQ. The CDR3 DNA sequence: TGTGCCAGCAGCCTCGACAGGGGAATGGATTCACCCCTCCACTTT. Encoded protein: CASSLDRGMDSPLHF.

This sequence joins TRBV15 and TRBJ1-2; unclear D gene. The CDR3 length is 13 residues. Germline V gives CDR1 LNHNV, CDR2 YYDKDF (reference sequence). V was shortened by 1 base and J by 8 bases, with 11 bases between the two germline ends. The CDR3 loop reads CATSRGSSDGYTF. The CDR3 DNA reads TGTGCCACCAGCAGAGGATCATCAGACGGCTACACCTTC.

This clonotype was detected a few times. The rearrangement joins TRBV6-6 to TRBJ2-7, with no clear D. CDR3 length equals 11 residues. V was shortened by 6 bases and J by 6 bases, with 9 bases between the two germline ends. Per germline, CDR1 MNHNY and CDR2 SVGAGI (reference sequence). The CDR3 loop reads CASSPKSEQYF. CDR3 coding DNA: TGTGCCAGCAGCCCCAAGTCCGAGCAGTACTTC.

The genes are TRBV6-5 and TRBJ2-7; D uncertain. Germline assignment: CDR1 MNHEY and CDR2 SVGAGI. V dropped 0 bases and J dropped 2 bases, with 14 bases sitting between them. There are 16 residues in the CDR3. CDR3 amino acids: CASSYSGSRLTYEQYF. For the CDR3, the DNA is TGTGCCAGCAGTTACTCGGGTAGCCGTCTCACCTACGAGCAGTACTTC.

This chain connects TRBV7-9 to TRBJ2-7; D might be TRBD1 (6 bases). CDR3 size: 16 residues. Trimming took 8 bases from V and 3 from J, leaving 23 bases between them. Per germline, CDR1 SEHNR and CDR2 FQNEAQ (reference sequence). The CDR3 nucleotides are TGTGCCAGCTCTTCCTTTTCTACAGGGATGGGCTACGAGCAGTACTTC. Translated, it gives CASSSFSTGMGYEQYF.

This chain uses TRBV2 with TRBJ1-5; D is undetermined. Germline V gene data show CDR1 as SNHLY and CDR2 as FYNNEI. CDR3 length: 14 amino acids. Trimming cost V 5 bases and J 1 base, with 9 bases left between them. As DNA, the CDR3 is TGTGCCAGCAGTACCCAGGCGAGCAATCAGCCCCAGCATTTT. Its protein product is CASSTQASNQPQHF.

The J gene is TRBJ2-7, the V gene TRBV9; 9 positions agree with TRBD2. Trimming cost V 0 bases and J 0 bases; bases outside gene matches: 4. The CDR3 totals 16 residues. Germline values: CDR1 SGDLS, CDR2 YYNGEE. CDR3: CASSVGPSGISYEQYF. The DNA for the CDR3 is TGTGCCAGCAGCGTAGGACCTAGCGGGATCTCCTACGAGCAGTACTTC.

The chain employs TRBV11-1 and TRBJ1-1; no firm D call. Germline CDR1 SGHAT, CDR2 FQDESV (reference sequence). With 1 base removed from V and 7 bases from J, the gap between germline ends came to 13 bases. The CDR3 is made up of 14 amino acids. CDR3 coding DNA: TGTGCCAGCAGCTTAGGCATAAGGAATGGTGAAGCTTTCTTT. This gives the protein CASSLGIRNGEAFF.

The CDR3 DNA reads TGCAGCGTTGAATTTGGAGGGGAAGGCTACACCTTC. Protein: CSVEFGGEGYTF. This chain uses TRBV29-1 with TRBJ1-2; tentatively, D is TRBD1 (5 bases). The CDR3 consists of 12 residues. V lost 2 bases and J lost 8, with 12 bases in between. Per the germline V gene, CDR1 is SQVTM and CDR2 is ANQGSEA.

The chain carries TRBV7-9 and TRBJ2-1; TRBD2 matches at 7 bases. Germline V lookup: CDR1 SEHNR, CDR2 FQNEAQ (reference sequence). Trimming took 2 bases from V and 3 from J; bases not matched to a gene: 7. CDR3 length equals 16 residues. CDR3: CASSLRLADFYNEQFF. CDR3 sequence (DNA): TGTGCCAGCAGCTTACGGCTAGCGGACTTCTACAATGAGCAGTTCTTC.

The CDR3 here is CASSQDDQPQHF. In DNA form, the CDR3 reads TGTGCCAGCAGCCAAGACGATCAGCCCCAGCATTTT. The chain is built from TRBV3-1 and TRBJ1-5; D gene ambiguous. Trimming cost V 0 bases and J 5 bases, with 2 bases left between them. The CDR3 is made up of 12 amino acids. The germline gives CDR1 LGHDT, CDR2 YNNKEL (reference sequence).